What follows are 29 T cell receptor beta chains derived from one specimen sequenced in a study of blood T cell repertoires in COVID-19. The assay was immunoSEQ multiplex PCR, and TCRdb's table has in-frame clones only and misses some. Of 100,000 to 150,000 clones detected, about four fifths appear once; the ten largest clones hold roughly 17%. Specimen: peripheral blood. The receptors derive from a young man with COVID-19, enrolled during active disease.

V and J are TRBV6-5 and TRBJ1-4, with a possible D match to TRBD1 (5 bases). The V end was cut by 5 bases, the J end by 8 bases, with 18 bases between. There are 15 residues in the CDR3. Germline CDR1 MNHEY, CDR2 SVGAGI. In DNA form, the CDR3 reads TGTGCCAGCAGTCCGTATCAGGGTGATAAGGAAAAACTGTTTTTT. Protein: CASSPYQGDKEKLFF.

Here the CDR3 DNA reads TGTGCCAGCAGTTTTTTCGATTCACCCCTCCACTTT. Protein: CASSFFDSPLHF. The V gene is TRBV27, the J gene TRBJ1-6; D ambiguous. The CDR3 totals 12 residues. The germline gives CDR1 MNHEY, CDR2 SMNVEV (reference sequence). Between the trimmed V and J ends, which lost 3 bases and 8 bases, there was a span of 5 bases.

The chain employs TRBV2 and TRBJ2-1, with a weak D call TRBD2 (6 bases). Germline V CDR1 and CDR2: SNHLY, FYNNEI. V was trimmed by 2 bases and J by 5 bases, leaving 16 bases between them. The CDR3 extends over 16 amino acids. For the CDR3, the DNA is TGTGCCAGCAGTGAACTCCCGGTAGCGGCTAACAATGAGCAGTTCTTC. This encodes CASSELPVAANNEQFF.

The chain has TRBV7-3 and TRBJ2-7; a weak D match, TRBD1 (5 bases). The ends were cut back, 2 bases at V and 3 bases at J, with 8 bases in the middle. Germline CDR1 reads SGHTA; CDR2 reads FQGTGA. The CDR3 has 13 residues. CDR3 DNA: TGTGCCAGCAGCTTATCCCAGGGCTACGAGCAGTACTTC. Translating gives CASSLSQGYEQYF.

The CDR3 sequence is CASRRGTHQIETQYF. The CDR3 nucleotides are TGTGCCAGCAGACGAGGGACACACCAGATAGAGACCCAGTACTTC. The chain joins TRBV6-6 to TRBJ2-5, with a possible D match to TRBD1 (6 bases). This CDR3 comprises 15 residues. Per the germline V gene, CDR1 is MNHNY and CDR2 is SVGAGI (reference sequence). Trimming pared 6 bases from V and 4 bases from J, leaving 18 bases between.

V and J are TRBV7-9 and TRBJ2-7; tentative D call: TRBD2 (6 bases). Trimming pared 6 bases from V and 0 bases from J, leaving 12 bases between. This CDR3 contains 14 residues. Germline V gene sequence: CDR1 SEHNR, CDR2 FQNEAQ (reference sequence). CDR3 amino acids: CASSTGTHSYEQYF. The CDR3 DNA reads TGTGCCAGCAGTACCGGGACTCACTCCTACGAGCAGTACTTC.

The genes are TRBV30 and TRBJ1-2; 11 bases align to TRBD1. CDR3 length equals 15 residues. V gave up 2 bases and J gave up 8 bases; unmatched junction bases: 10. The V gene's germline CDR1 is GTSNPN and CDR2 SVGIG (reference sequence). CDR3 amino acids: CAWSKGTGGLSGYTF. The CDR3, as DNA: TGTGCCTGGAGTAAAGGGACAGGGGGGTTATCGGGCTACACCTTC.

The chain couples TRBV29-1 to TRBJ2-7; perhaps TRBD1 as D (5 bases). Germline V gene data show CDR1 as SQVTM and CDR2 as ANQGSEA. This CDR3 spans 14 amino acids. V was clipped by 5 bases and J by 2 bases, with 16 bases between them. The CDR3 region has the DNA TGCAGCGTTAGGAACTATGGGGCTACCTACGAGCAGTACTTC. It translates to CSVRNYGATYEQYF.

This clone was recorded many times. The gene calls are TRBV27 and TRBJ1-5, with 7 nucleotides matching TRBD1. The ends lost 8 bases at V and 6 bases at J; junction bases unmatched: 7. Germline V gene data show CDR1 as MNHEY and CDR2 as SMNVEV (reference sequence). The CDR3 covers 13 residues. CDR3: CASRRDRAQPQHF. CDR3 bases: TGTGCCAGCCGCCGGGACAGAGCTCAGCCCCAGCATTTT.

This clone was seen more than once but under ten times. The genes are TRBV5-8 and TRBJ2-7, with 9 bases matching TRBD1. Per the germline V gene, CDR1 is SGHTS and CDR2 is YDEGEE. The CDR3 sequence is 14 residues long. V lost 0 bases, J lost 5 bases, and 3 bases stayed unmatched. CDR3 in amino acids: CASSLAGQGDEQYF. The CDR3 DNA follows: TGTGCCAGCAGCTTGGCGGGACAGGGAGACGAGCAGTACTTC.

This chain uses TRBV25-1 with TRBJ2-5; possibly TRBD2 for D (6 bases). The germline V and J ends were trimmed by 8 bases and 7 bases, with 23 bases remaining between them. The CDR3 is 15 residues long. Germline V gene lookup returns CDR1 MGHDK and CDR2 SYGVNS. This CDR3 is CASSASGHPDGTQYF. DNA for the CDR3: TGTGCCAGCTCAGCGAGCGGGCACCCGGACGGGACCCAGTACTTC.

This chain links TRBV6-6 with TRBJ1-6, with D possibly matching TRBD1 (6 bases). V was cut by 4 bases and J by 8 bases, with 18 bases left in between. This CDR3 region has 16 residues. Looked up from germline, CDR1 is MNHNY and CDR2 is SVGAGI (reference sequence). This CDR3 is CASSSPTGSHHSPLHF. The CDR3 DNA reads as TGTGCCAGCAGTTCCCCTACAGGGTCCCATCATTCACCCCTCCACTTT.

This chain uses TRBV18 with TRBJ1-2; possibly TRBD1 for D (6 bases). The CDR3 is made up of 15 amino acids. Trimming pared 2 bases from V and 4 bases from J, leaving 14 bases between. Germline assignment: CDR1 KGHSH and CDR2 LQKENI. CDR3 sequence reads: CASSPGGGQLYGYTF. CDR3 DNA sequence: TGTGCCAGCTCACCAGGGGGCGGACAACTCTATGGCTACACCTTC. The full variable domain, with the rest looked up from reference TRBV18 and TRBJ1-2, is NAGVMQNPRHLVRRRGQEARLRCSPMKGHSHVYWYRQLPEEGLKFMVYLQKENIIDESGMPKERFSAEFPKEGPSILRIQQVVRGDSAAYFCASSPGGGQLYGYTFGSGTRLTVV.

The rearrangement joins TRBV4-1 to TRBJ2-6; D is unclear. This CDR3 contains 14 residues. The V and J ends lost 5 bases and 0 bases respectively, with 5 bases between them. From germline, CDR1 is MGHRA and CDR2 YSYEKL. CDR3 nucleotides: TGCGCCAGCAGCGGGCGCTCTGGGGCCAACGTCCTGACTTTC. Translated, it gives CASSGRSGANVLTF.

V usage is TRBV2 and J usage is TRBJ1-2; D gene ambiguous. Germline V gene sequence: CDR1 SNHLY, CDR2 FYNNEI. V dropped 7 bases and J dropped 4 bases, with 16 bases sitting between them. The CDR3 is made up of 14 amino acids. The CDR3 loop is CASKEGKRFYGYTF. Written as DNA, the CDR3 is TGTGCCAGCAAAGAGGGTAAAAGATTCTATGGCTACACCTTC.

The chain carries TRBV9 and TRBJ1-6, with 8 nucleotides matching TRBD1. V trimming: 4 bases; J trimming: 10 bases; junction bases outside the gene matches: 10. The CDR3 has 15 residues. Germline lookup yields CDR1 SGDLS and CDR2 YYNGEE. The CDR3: CASSTRTGRESPLHF. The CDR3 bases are TGTGCCAGCAGCACTCGGACAGGGAGAGAGTCACCCCTCCACTTT.

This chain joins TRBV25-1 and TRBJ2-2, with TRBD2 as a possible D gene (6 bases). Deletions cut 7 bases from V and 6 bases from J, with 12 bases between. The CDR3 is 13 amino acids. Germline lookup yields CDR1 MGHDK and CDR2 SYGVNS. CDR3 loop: CASKKGEAGELFF. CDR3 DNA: TGTGCCAGCAAGAAAGGGGAGGCCGGGGAGCTGTTTTTT.

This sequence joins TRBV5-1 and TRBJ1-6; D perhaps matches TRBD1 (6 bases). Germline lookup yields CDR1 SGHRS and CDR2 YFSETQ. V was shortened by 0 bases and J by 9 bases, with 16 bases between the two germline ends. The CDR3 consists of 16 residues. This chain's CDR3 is CASSLARAGDGSPLHF. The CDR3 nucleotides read TGCGCCAGCAGCTTGGCCCGGGCAGGGGATGGTTCACCCCTCCACTTT.

DNA of the CDR3: TGTGCCAGCAGCTTAGAGGGGGTTTGGCCAGGGGGAAAATATGAGCAGTTCTTC. Its protein product is CASSLEGVWPGGKYEQFF. The chain has TRBV7-2 and TRBJ2-1, with 7 positions matching TRBD1. V was pared by 1 base and J by 8 bases, with 17 bases of the junction left unmatched. The CDR3 extends over 18 amino acids. Per germline, CDR1 SGHTA and CDR2 FQGNSA.

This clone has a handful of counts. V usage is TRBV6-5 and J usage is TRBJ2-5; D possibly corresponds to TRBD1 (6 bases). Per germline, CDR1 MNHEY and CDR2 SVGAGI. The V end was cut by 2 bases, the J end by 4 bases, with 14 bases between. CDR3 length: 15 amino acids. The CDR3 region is CASSYNPDSVETQYF. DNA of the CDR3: TGTGCCAGCAGTTACAATCCGGACAGTGTAGAGACCCAGTACTTC.

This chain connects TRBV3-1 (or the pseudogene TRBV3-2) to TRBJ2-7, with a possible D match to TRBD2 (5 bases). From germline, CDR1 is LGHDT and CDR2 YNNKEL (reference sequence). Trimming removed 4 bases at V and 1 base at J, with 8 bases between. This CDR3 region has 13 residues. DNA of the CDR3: TGTGCCAGCAGCCCGACGGGGTCCTACGAGCAGTACTTC. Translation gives CASSPTGSYEQYF.

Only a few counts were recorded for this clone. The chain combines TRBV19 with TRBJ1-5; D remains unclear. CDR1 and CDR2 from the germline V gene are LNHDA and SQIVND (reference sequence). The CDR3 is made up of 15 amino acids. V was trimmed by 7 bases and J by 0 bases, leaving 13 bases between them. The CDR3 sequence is CASTPRVNSNQPQHF. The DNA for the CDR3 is TGTGCCAGTACACCGAGGGTGAATAGCAATCAGCCCCAGCATTTT.

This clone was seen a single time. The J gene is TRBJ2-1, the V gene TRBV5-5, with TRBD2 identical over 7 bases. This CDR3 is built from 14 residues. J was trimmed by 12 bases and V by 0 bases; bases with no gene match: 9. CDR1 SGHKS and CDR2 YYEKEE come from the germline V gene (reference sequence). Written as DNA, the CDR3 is TGTGCCAGCAGCTTGGGGCTAGCGGATATTAGGCAGTTCTTC. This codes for CASSLGLADIRQFF. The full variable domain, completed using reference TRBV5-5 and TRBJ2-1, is DAGVTQSPTHLIKTRGQQVTLRCSPISGHKSVSWYQQVLGQGPQFIFQYYEKEERGRGNFPDRFSARQFPNYSSELNVNALLLGDSALYLCASSLGLADIRQFFGPGTRLTVL.

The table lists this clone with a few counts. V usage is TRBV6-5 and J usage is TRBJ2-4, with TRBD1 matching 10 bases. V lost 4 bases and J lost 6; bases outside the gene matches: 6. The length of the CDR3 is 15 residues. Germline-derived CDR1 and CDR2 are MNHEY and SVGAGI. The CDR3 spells CASSSPGQGRNIQYF. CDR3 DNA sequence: TGTGCCAGCAGTTCCCCGGGACAGGGGCGAAACATTCAGTACTTC.

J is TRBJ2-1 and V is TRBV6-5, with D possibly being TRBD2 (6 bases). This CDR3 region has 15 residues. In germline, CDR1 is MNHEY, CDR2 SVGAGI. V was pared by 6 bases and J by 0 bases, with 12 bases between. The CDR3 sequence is CASRDSGSSYNEQFF. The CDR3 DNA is TGTGCCAGCAGAGATAGCGGAAGCTCCTACAATGAGCAGTTCTTC.

Here the CDR3 DNA reads TGTGCCAGCAGCTCAAGGACAGGGTTTTTCATTCAGTACTTC. Encoded protein: CASSSRTGFFIQYF. The chain couples TRBV11-3 to TRBJ2-4; 8 bases fit TRBD1. With V trimmed by 4 bases and J by 9 bases, 8 bases remained unmatched. This CDR3 comprises 14 residues. Germline CDR1 and CDR2: SGHNT and YENEEA.

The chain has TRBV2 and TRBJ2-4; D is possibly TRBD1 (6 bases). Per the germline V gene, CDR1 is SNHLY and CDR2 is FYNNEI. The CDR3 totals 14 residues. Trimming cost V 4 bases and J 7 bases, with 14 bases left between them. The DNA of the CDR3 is TGTGCCAGCAGTGGTTTACAGGGTCGGAACATTCAGTACTTC. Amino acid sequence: CASSGLQGRNIQYF.

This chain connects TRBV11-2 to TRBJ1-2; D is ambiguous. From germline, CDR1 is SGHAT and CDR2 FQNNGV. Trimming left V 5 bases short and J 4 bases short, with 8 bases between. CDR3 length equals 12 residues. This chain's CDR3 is CASSQLGYGYTF. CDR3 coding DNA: TGTGCCAGCAGCCAGCTAGGCTATGGCTACACCTTC.

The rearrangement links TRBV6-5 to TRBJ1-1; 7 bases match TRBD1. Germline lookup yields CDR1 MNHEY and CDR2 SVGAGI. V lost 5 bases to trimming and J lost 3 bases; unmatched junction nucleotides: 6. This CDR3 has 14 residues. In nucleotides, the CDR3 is TGTGCCAGCAGTAACAGGGGATCTGACACTGAAGCTTTCTTT. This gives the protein CASSNRGSDTEAFF.